Shown below are 12 T cell receptor beta chains from a single sample sequenced in a study of cytomegalovirus exposure and HLA in healthy donors. PCR amplification relied on 60 Vbeta primers (plus 13 Jbeta primers). Produced via immunoSEQ multiplex PCR; TCRdb's table is partial and in-frame only. The data contain 130,000 to 150,000 clones, approximately 80% of them seen just once; the ten biggest clones take up about 4.4%. The sequenced material came from PBMCs. The receptors shown here come from a man in his forties or fifties in good health and CMV-seronegative.

The V and J genes are TRBV9 and TRBJ2-5; TRBD1 aligns across 9 bases. The assigned J gene may be wrong: the sequence end matches TRBJ2-7 better. The CDR3 length is 14 residues. Germline V gene data show CDR1 as SGDLS and CDR2 as YYNGEE. CDR3 residues: CASSAGDRAYEQYF. DNA of the CDR3: TGTGCCAGCAGCGCAGGGGACAGGGCCTACGAGCAGTACTTC.

V and J are TRBV6-5 and TRBJ2-3; maybe TRBD2 (6 bases). The CDR3 sequence is 13 residues long. The germline V gene encodes CDR1 MNHEY and CDR2 SVGAGI. V lost 7 bases and J lost 5, with 13 bases in between. CDR3 amino acids: CASTGGFGDTQYF. CDR3 nucleotides: TGTGCCAGCACTGGGGGGTTTGGAGATACGCAGTATTTT.

Remarks on this clone: At one end the junction does not follow the germline gene, possibly because of a read error. This chain connects TRBV5-3 to TRBJ2-7; possibly TRBD1 for D (5 bases). TRBV5-3 is known as an ORF, though its function is uncertain. The CDR3 is made up of 14 amino acids. CDR3 DNA sequence: TGTGCCAGAAGCCCGGACACCACAATTTACGAGCGGTACTTC. This gives the protein CARSPDTTIYERYF.

The chain is built from TRBV9 and TRBJ2-5; 9 positions match TRBD2. The CDR3 loop spans 15 amino acids. In germline, CDR1 is SGDLS, CDR2 YYNGEE. The junction had 2 bases not matched to a gene; V was cut back by 0 bases and J by 2 bases. As DNA, the CDR3 is TGTGCCAGCAGCGTAGTTGGACTAGCGCAAGAGACCCAGTACTTC. It encodes CASSVVGLAQETQYF.

To note about this clone: One end of the junction is discordant with germline, which a read error may explain. V and J are TRBV19 and TRBJ2-2; 11 positions match TRBD1. The CDR3 loop spans 15 amino acids. Germline CDR1 LNHDA, CDR2 SQIVND (reference sequence). CDR3 loop: CASSAGQGVTGELLF. The CDR3 region has the DNA TGTGCCAGTAGTGCGGGACAGGGGGTGACCGGGGAGCTGCTTTTT.

The chain couples TRBV4-3 to TRBJ1-2, with TRBD1 identical over 11 bases. The V and J ends lost 0 bases and 3 bases, in that order; junction bases with no gene match: 3. The CDR3 contains 16 residues. The germline V gene encodes CDR1 LGHNA and CDR2 YSLEER. The DNA of the CDR3 is TGCGCCAGCAGCCAAGATAGGACAGGGGGCGACTATGGCTACACCTTC. It translates to CASSQDRTGGDYGYTF.

V gene TRBV19 combines with J gene TRBJ2-1; 9 bases agree with TRBD2. Per the germline V gene, CDR1 is LNHDA and CDR2 is SQIVND (reference sequence). This CDR3 is built from 17 residues. Trimming removed 5 bases from V and 9 bases from J; junction bases left unmatched: 17. CDR3 sequence: CASSVSGGNSKLGEQFF. For the CDR3, the DNA is TGTGCCAGTAGTGTTAGCGGGGGAAACTCTAAGTTGGGTGAGCAGTTCTTC.

The chain carries TRBV18 and TRBJ2-7; 7 bases agree with TRBD2. J lost 9 bases, V lost 4 bases, and 12 bases had no gene match. CDR1 and CDR2 (germline): KGHSH, LQKENI. This CDR3 has 14 residues. The CDR3 nucleotides are TGTGCCAGCTCACAGGGGACTAAAGAGTATGCGCAGTACTTC. It yields the protein CASSQGTKEYAQYF.

The chain recombines TRBV7-2 with TRBJ1-2, with TRBD1 as a possible D gene (5 bases). The CDR3 sequence is 15 residues long. The germline V gene has CDR1 SGHTA and CDR2 FQGNSA. With 5 bases removed from V and 4 bases from J, the gap between germline ends came to 17 bases. The CDR3 region has the DNA TGTGCCAGCAGCGCGCCTCCCAGGGCGTCCTATGGCTACACCTTC. Protein sequence: CASSAPPRASYGYTF. The variable domain in full, with the rest retrieved from reference TRBV7-2 and TRBJ1-2, is GAGVSQSPSNKVTEKGKDVELRCDPISGHTALYWYRQSLGQGLEFLIYFQGNSAPDKSGLPSDRFSAERTGGSVSTLTIQRTQQEDSAVYLCASSAPPRASYGYTFGSGTRLTVV.

This chain connects TRBV28 to TRBJ1-1; the match to TRBD1 covers 7 bases. V gave up 7 bases and J gave up 6 bases; unmatched junction bases: 5. This CDR3 region has 12 residues. Germline lookup yields CDR1 MDHEN and CDR2 SYDVKM. The CDR3 coding sequence is TGTGCCAGCACATTCGGGACAGCTGAAGCTTTCTTT. Protein: CASTFGTAEAFF.

This clone came up a few times. The CDR3 nucleotides read TGTGCCAGCAGTGAAATTTCAAACACTGAAGCTTTCTTT. Its translation: CASSEISNTEAFF. The V gene is TRBV6-1, the J gene TRBJ1-1, with no clear D. Germline values: CDR1 MNHNS, CDR2 SASEGT. The V end was cut by 2 bases, the J end by 2 bases, with 6 bases between. The CDR3 contains 13 residues.

V is TRBV27 and J is TRBJ2-5, with 12 nucleotides matching TRBD1. The CDR3 runs to 17 residues. Germline assignment: CDR1 MNHEY and CDR2 SMNVEV (reference sequence). V lost 4 bases to trimming and J lost 5 bases; unmatched junction nucleotides: 11. In DNA form, the CDR3 reads TGTGCCAGCAGTTCACCATCCGGGACAGGGGGCACGGAGACCCAGTACTTC. Protein sequence: CASSSPSGTGGTETQYF.